These 28 T cell receptor beta chains originate from one sample sequenced in a study of blood T cell repertoires in COVID-19. Using immunoSEQ multiplex PCR, the repertoire was profiled, and TCRdb retains in-frame clones only, with some absent. The data show 200,000 to 250,000 clones, around 88% seen once. The sample consisted of PBMCs or T cells enriched from blood (not recorded which). Source of these receptors: a woman aged 45-59 years with acute COVID-19.

This chain connects TRBV18 to TRBJ1-6; D perhaps matches TRBD1 (6 bases). This CDR3 has 14 residues. The germline V gene has CDR1 KGHSH and CDR2 LQKENI. Trimming left V 5 bases short and J 5 bases short, with 10 bases between. CDR3 bases: TGTGCCAGCTCAGAACAGGGCAATAATTCACCCCTCCACTTT. Amino acid sequence: CASSEQGNNSPLHF. Together with reference TRBV18 and TRBJ1-6, the CDR3 gives the full variable domain: NAGVMQNPRHLVRRRGQEARLRCSPMKGHSHVYWYRQLPEEGLKFMVYLQKENIIDESGMPKERFSAEFPKEGPSILRIQQVVRGDSAAYFCASSEQGNNSPLHFGNGTRLTVT.

This clone has just one count. The CDR3 coding sequence is TGTGCCAGCAGTGAATTTGGGGCTAGCGGTATCTACGAGCAGTACTTC. Its protein is CASSEFGASGIYEQYF. The rearrangement joins TRBV6-1 to TRBJ2-7; 7 nucleotides agree with TRBD2. CDR1 MNHNS and CDR2 SASEGT come from the germline V gene. The ends lost 2 bases at V and 3 bases at J; junction bases unmatched: 10. The CDR3 totals 16 residues.

The rearrangement joins TRBV7-2 to TRBJ2-1; 11 bases match TRBD2. CDR3 length: 17 amino acids. V shed 0 bases, J shed 4 bases, and the junction held 5 bases outside the gene matches. In germline, CDR1 is SGHTA, CDR2 FQGNSA. The chain's CDR3 is CASSLAAGTSGYNEQFF. As DNA, the CDR3 is TGTGCCAGCAGCTTAGCGGCCGGGACTAGCGGATACAATGAGCAGTTCTTC.

V is TRBV29-1 and J is TRBJ1-5; TRBD1 might be the D (6 bases). The germline gives CDR1 SQVTM, CDR2 ANQGSEA. The CDR3 sequence is 13 residues long. V gave up 6 bases and J gave up 9 bases, with 18 bases separating them. The CDR3 DNA reads as TGCAGCGTGCAAACAGGGCTGAGTGCGCCCCAGCATTTT. It encodes CSVQTGLSAPQHF.

This sequence joins TRBV10-3 and TRBJ2-1; no firm D call. Germline values: CDR1 ENHRY, CDR2 SYGVKD. There are 14 residues in the CDR3. The V end was cut by 2 bases, the J end by 8 bases, with 13 bases between. The CDR3 sequence is CAISEGPLVYEQFF. In DNA form, the CDR3 reads TGTGCCATCAGTGAGGGTCCTCTAGTATATGAGCAGTTCTTC.

This chain joins TRBV30 and TRBJ2-1; 7 bases match TRBD2. The junction had 7 bases not matched to a gene; V was cut back by 2 bases and J by 6 bases. Germline V gene sequence: CDR1 GTSNPN, CDR2 SVGIG (reference sequence). The CDR3 is 14 amino acids. CDR3 loop: CAWSLRLAGNEQFF. In nucleotides, the CDR3 is TGTGCCTGGAGTCTCCGTTTAGCGGGCAATGAGCAGTTCTTC.

The chain combines TRBV18 with TRBJ2-1; maybe TRBD1 (5 bases). V lost 3 bases and J lost 7, with 7 bases in between. The CDR3 runs 12 residues. CDR1 is KGHSH and CDR2 is LQKENI in the germline V gene. CDR3 coding DNA: TGTGCCAGCTCACCTCGACAGAATGAGCAGTTCTTC. Translation gives CASSPRQNEQFF. Together with reference TRBV18 and TRBJ2-1, the CDR3 gives the full variable domain: NAGVMQNPRHLVRRRGQEARLRCSPMKGHSHVYWYRQLPEEGLKFMVYLQKENIIDESGMPKERFSAEFPKEGPSILRIQQVVRGDSAAYFCASSPRQNEQFFGPGTRLTVL.

V usage is TRBV7-3 and J usage is TRBJ1-1; 9 positions agree with TRBD1. V shed 3 bases, J shed 3 bases, and the junction held 2 bases outside the gene matches. The germline V gene encodes CDR1 SGHTA and CDR2 FQGTGA. This CDR3 contains 14 residues. The CDR3 DNA reads TGTGCCAGCAGCTTTGGGGACAGGGACACTGAAGCTTTCTTT. Translated: CASSFGDRDTEAFF.

V and J are TRBV5-1 and TRBJ2-1, with D perhaps matching TRBD2 (6 bases). This CDR3 region has 15 residues. CDR1 and CDR2 from the germline V gene are SGHRS and YFSETQ. V lost 4 bases and J 4 bases, leaving 15 bases between the germline ends. CDR3 sequence (DNA): TGCGCCAGCAGCACTTCGGGGGTCCTTTACAATGAGCAGTTCTTC. Encoded protein: CASSTSGVLYNEQFF.

The chain carries TRBV30 and TRBJ2-3; TRBD1 aligns across 8 bases. V lost 2 bases, J lost 6 bases, and 7 bases stayed unmatched. Per the germline V gene, CDR1 is GTSNPN and CDR2 is SVGIG (reference sequence). This CDR3 has 14 amino acids. CDR3 residues: CAWSTGQGWDTQYF. CDR3 nucleotide sequence: TGTGCCTGGAGTACAGGACAGGGCTGGGATACGCAGTATTTT.

The chain has TRBV6-2 or TRBV6-3 and TRBJ1-5; D is undetermined. The V end was cut by 1 base, the J end by 6 bases, with 13 bases between. CDR1 and CDR2 (germline): MNHEY, SVGEGT. The CDR3 consists of 15 residues. In DNA form, the CDR3 reads TGTGCCAGCAGTTACTTACAGATGAGCGGTCAGCCCCAGCATTTT. Encoded protein: CASSYLQMSGQPQHF.

The chain uses TRBV27 and TRBJ2-7, with D maybe TRBD1 (6 bases). This CDR3 has 12 amino acids. V lost 6 bases to trimming and J lost 4 bases, with 10 bases between them. Germline V gene data show CDR1 as MNHEY and CDR2 as SMNVEV (reference sequence). CDR3: CASRSDSYEQYF. CDR3 nucleotide sequence: TGTGCCAGCAGGTCGGACAGTTACGAGCAGTACTTC.

This clone was observed once. The chain links TRBV7-9 to TRBJ2-7; no clear D. Looked up from germline, CDR1 is SEHNR and CDR2 is FQNEAQ (reference sequence). The CDR3 is made up of 16 amino acids. Trimming shortened V by 1 base and J by 0 bases, and 13 bases separated the two germline ends. CDR3: CASSLGDRYLSYEQYF. The CDR3 bases are TGTGCCAGCAGCTTAGGAGATCGGTATCTCTCCTACGAGCAGTACTTC.

The chain links TRBV5-1 to TRBJ1-4, with D perhaps matching TRBD1 (6 bases). The CDR3 spans 15 residues. With 4 bases removed from V and 0 bases from J, the gap between germline ends came to 10 bases. Per the germline V gene, CDR1 is SGHRS and CDR2 is YFSETQ. CDR3 residues: CASSPTGPTNEKLFF. For the CDR3, the DNA is TGCGCCAGCAGCCCTACAGGGCCAACTAATGAAAAACTGTTTTTT.

V is TRBV11-3 and J is TRBJ2-2, with TRBD1 matching over 10 bases. V was pared by 6 bases and J by 3 bases, with 7 bases of the junction left unmatched. Looked up from germline, CDR1 is SGHNT and CDR2 is YENEEA. CDR3 length equals 16 residues. The CDR3 bases are TGTGCCAGCAGTCCCCGTGGGACAGGGGACACCGGGGAGCTGTTTTTT. Translation: CASSPRGTGDTGELFF.

The chain is built from TRBV14 and TRBJ2-7; D might be TRBD1 (6 bases). Germline loops: CDR1 SGHDN, CDR2 FVKESK. The length of the CDR3 is 13 residues. Between the trimmed V and J ends, which lost 5 bases and 4 bases, there was a span of 12 bases. The CDR3 DNA sequence: TGTGCCAGCAGCTCACCACAGGGATACGAGCAGTACTTC. It translates to CASSSPQGYEQYF.

This clone was seen once. The CDR3 DNA is TGTGCCACCAGCAGGGGGTTCTTAGCGGTTTACACAGATACGCAGTATTTT. Translating gives CATSRGFLAVYTDTQYF. The J gene is TRBJ2-3, the V gene TRBV15, with D maybe TRBD2 (6 bases). Trimming left V 3 bases short and J 2 bases short, with 18 bases between. The CDR3 extends over 17 amino acids. Germline V gene lookup returns CDR1 LNHNV and CDR2 YYDKDF (reference sequence).

The chain joins TRBV28 to TRBJ2-3, with D tentatively TRBD1 (6 bases). Germline V gives CDR1 MDHEN, CDR2 SYDVKM. The length of the CDR3 is 15 residues. Between the trimmed V and J ends, which lost 5 bases and 2 bases, there was a span of 14 bases. CDR3 protein: CASSENRVITDTQYF. CDR3 nucleotide sequence: TGTGCCAGCAGTGAAAACAGGGTAATCACAGATACGCAGTATTTT.

J is TRBJ2-5 and V is TRBV2; TRBD2 aligns across 12 bases. From germline, CDR1 is SNHLY and CDR2 FYNNEI. This CDR3 spans 14 amino acids. Trimming at V came to 9 bases and at J to 9 bases, leaving 11 bases not matched to a gene. The CDR3 loop reads CASGIGLAGWAQYF. DNA for the CDR3: TGTGCCAGTGGGATAGGACTAGCGGGATGGGCCCAGTACTTC.

The J gene is TRBJ2-2, the V gene TRBV24-1; TRBD1 might be the D (6 bases). Trimming left V 2 bases short and J 9 bases short, with 24 bases between. The CDR3 has 18 residues. Germline V gene lookup returns CDR1 KGHDR and CDR2 SFDVKD. Here the CDR3 reads CATSDSTPLNRVIRELFF. DNA of the CDR3: TGTGCCACCAGTGATTCTACACCCCTAAACAGGGTAATCAGGGAGCTGTTTTTT.

This clone has more than one count but fewer than ten. This rearrangement joins TRBV27 to TRBJ2-1; 9 bases are shared with TRBD2. CDR3 size: 16 residues. Losses at the gene ends were 2 bases for V and 6 bases for J; bases not matched to a gene: 8. Germline V gene lookup returns CDR1 MNHEY and CDR2 SMNVEV (reference sequence). The CDR3 nucleotides are TGTGCCAGCAGTTTAAGCCCCGGGACTAGCATCAATGAGCAGTTCTTC. Translation gives CASSLSPGTSINEQFF.

The V and J genes are TRBV27 and TRBJ2-2; 10 bases line up with TRBD1. CDR1 and CDR2 from the germline V gene are MNHEY and SMNVEV (reference sequence). The CDR3 extends over 16 amino acids. Unmatched junction bases numbered 4, after V lost 5 bases and J lost 1 base. The CDR3 DNA reads as TGTGCCAGCAGTAAAGGGACAGGGGTGAACACCGGGGAGCTGTTTTTT. Translating it yields CASSKGTGVNTGELFF.

The chain couples TRBV3-1 (or the pseudogene TRBV3-2) to TRBJ2-7, with D hard to call. Looked up from germline, CDR1 is LGHDT and CDR2 is YNNKEL (reference sequence). The CDR3 contains 15 residues. Trimming took 4 bases from V and 3 from J, leaving 16 bases between them. The CDR3 sequence is CASSPFSGSSYEQYF. The CDR3, as DNA: TGTGCCAGCAGCCCGTTCTCTGGTTCTAGCTACGAGCAGTACTTC.

The chain recombines TRBV2 with TRBJ1-6; 10 nucleotides align to TRBD1. The CDR3 extends over 14 amino acids. Germline trimming cut 6 bases from V and 7 bases from J; bases unmatched to any gene: 3. Germline-derived CDR1 and CDR2 are SNHLY and FYNNEI. The CDR3 coding sequence is TGTGCCAGCAGGGCGACAGGGGGCAATTCACCCCTCCACTTT. It specifies CASRATGGNSPLHF.

The chain employs TRBV9 and TRBJ2-7; D perhaps matches TRBD2 (5 bases). Trimming cost V 4 bases and J 2 bases, with 19 bases left between them. Germline CDR1 SGDLS, CDR2 YYNGEE. The CDR3 spans 16 residues. The CDR3 here is CASSPRAAGMTYEQYF. Here the CDR3 DNA reads TGTGCCAGCAGCCCCCGAGCGGCCGGAATGACCTACGAGCAGTACTTC.

The gene calls are TRBV13 and TRBJ2-7; TRBD1 matches at 8 bases. CDR3 size: 18 residues. Trimming removed 5 bases from V and 0 bases from J; junction bases left unmatched: 15. From germline, CDR1 is PRHDT and CDR2 FYEKMQ (reference sequence). The CDR3 loop is CASSPNLGTGGSSYEQYF. The CDR3 DNA is TGTGCCAGCAGCCCCAATCTTGGGACAGGTGGCAGCTCCTACGAGCAGTACTTC.

The rearrangement joins TRBV5-6 to TRBJ1-2, with TRBD1 identical over 9 bases. Germline V CDR1 and CDR2: SGHDT, YYEEEE. Trimming at V came to 6 bases and at J to 5 bases, leaving 5 bases not matched to a gene. There are 13 residues in the CDR3. In DNA form, the CDR3 reads TGTGCCAGCAAGGACAGGGGCGAATATGGCTACACCTTC. Translating gives CASKDRGEYGYTF. Full variable domain (remainder filled in from reference TRBV5-6 and TRBJ1-2): DAGVTQSPTHLIKTRGQQVTLRCSPKSGHDTVSWYQQALGQGPQFIFQYYEEEERQRGNFPDRFSGHQFPNYSSELNVNALLLGDSALYLCASKDRGEYGYTFGSGTRLTVV.

Notes on this clone: The same CDR3 can be traced to other DNA sequences in this sample. J is TRBJ2-1 and V is TRBV9, with 12 positions matching TRBD2. The V segment lost 0 bases and the J segment 2 bases; nucleotides outside the gene matches: 0. The CDR3 consists of 16 residues. The germline CDR1 and CDR2 sequences are SGDLS and YYNGEE. The chain's CDR3 is CASSVGLAGAYNEQFF. CDR3 coding DNA: TGTGCCAGCAGCGTAGGACTAGCGGGGGCCTACAATGAGCAGTTCTTC.